Sequencing of this T cell receptor (beta chain) was carried out in a study of T cell repertoires in cytomegalovirus infection. Study background: Based on public TCR beta signatures, there were indications of CMV infection and of a matching HLA type.

Study findings and constraints: CMV-specific HLA-C-restricted TCR beta clonotypes dominated the ex vivo response. Cumulated frequencies of public TCR beta families served to identify carriers of CMV plus the relevant HLA.

Looked up from germline, CDR1 is SGHTA and CDR2 is FQGTGA. V lost 4 bases, J lost 6 bases, and 11 bases lay in between. This CDR3 is 13 amino acids long. This clonotype was counted at least ten times. The antigen is undetermined. From the reads, TCRdb called clonotypes with MiXCR, one entry per CDR3 protein. The sample holds more than 150,000 distinct CDR3 sequences, 15% to 20% seen once. The sample taken for sequencing was PBMCs. The TCR sequence derives from a human donor in good health (CMV status not recorded). Some clones in this sample may be carry-over from other donors' samples. This rearrangement joins TRBV7-3 to TRBJ2-3; D is ambiguous. The CDR3, as DNA: TGTGCCAGCAGCTCCCGCCCTGGTGATACGCAGTATTTT. It encodes CASSSRPGDTQYF.